These 21 T cell receptor beta chains were sequenced from one sample in a study of CD8 T cells in ankylosing spondylitis. TCRdb ran MiXCR on the 5' RACE reads and lists one entry per CDR3 protein. The data show around 210,000 distinct CDR3 sequences, roughly 8.2% seen once. The source material was blood, either unsorted or a sorted T cell fraction (not recorded which). The receptors derive from a female donor with ankylosing spondylitis or in good health (not recorded which).

This clonotype showed up many times. V and J are TRBV28 and TRBJ2-2; D is undetermined. V gave up 6 bases and J gave up 1 base, with 9 bases separating them. The CDR3 covers 14 residues. Germline V gene sequence: CDR1 MDHEN, CDR2 SYDVKM. The CDR3 here is CASRIWGNTGELFF. As DNA, the CDR3 is TGTGCCAGCAGGATATGGGGGAACACCGGGGAGCTGTTTTTT.

The table lists this clonotype with many counts. The chain carries TRBV12-3 or TRBV12-4 and TRBJ1-5; a weak D match, TRBD1 (5 bases). The V gene lost 4 bases and the J gene lost 5 bases, with 6 bases spanning the gap. CDR3 length: 12 amino acids. The CDR3 loop is CASSSGDQPQHF. CDR3 sequence (DNA): TGTGCCAGCAGTTCGGGGGATCAGCCCCAGCATTTT.

This clonotype was observed at least ten times. The chain is built from TRBV3-1 and TRBJ2-3; 8 bases are a match to TRBD1. V lost 5 bases, J lost 2 bases, and 6 bases stayed unmatched. CDR3 length equals 15 residues. Germline CDR1 LGHDT, CDR2 YNNKEL (reference sequence). The CDR3 nucleotides read TGTGCCAGCAGCGCCGGGACAGGCTACACAGATACGCAGTATTTT. Residues: CASSAGTGYTDTQYF.

This sequence joins TRBV3-1 and TRBJ2-7, with 9 bases that match TRBD2. The CDR3 extends over 14 amino acids. Germline V gene data show CDR1 as LGHDT and CDR2 as YNNKEL (reference sequence). V gave up 4 bases and J gave up 0 bases; unmatched junction bases: 1. Here the CDR3 DNA reads TGTGCCAGCAGCCGACTAGCGGCCTCCTACGAGCAGTACTTC. This gives the protein CASSRLAASYEQYF.

This clonotype was seen repeatedly, ten times or more. The chain links TRBV6-2 or TRBV6-3 to TRBJ1-1; D is uncertain. The germline V gene has CDR1 MNHEY and CDR2 SVGEGT. The CDR3 is 13 amino acids. V was shortened by 0 bases and J by 10 bases, with 12 bases between the two germline ends. The CDR3 protein is CASSYSSGIGAFF. The DNA of the CDR3 is TGTGCCAGCAGTTACTCTTCCGGGATCGGAGCTTTCTTT.

The chain combines TRBV6-2 or TRBV6-3 with TRBJ1-1; D possibly corresponds to TRBD1 (5 bases). Germline assignment: CDR1 MNHEY and CDR2 SVGEGT. This CDR3 has 15 amino acids. Deletions cut 0 bases from V and 10 bases from J, with 18 bases between. CDR3 amino acids: CASSYSLVGGFGAFF. CDR3 sequence (DNA): TGTGCCAGCAGTTACTCGCTCGTTGGGGGATTCGGAGCTTTCTTT.

The CDR3: CASSLDGQGTAFF. CDR3 sequence (DNA): TGTGCCAGCAGCTTAGACGGTCAGGGAACAGCTTTCTTT. The chain links TRBV11-2 to TRBJ1-1; TRBD1 might be the D (5 bases). The germline CDR1 and CDR2 sequences are SGHAT and FQNNGV. The V end lost 0 bases, the J end lost 10 bases, and 12 bases lay between the germline ends. The CDR3 totals 13 residues.

This clonotype has a count of ten or more. The chain recombines TRBV20-1 with TRBJ2-7; TRBD2 might be the D (6 bases). This CDR3 spans 13 amino acids. Trimming removed 2 bases at V and 6 bases at J, with 14 bases between. Germline CDR1 is DFQATT and CDR2 is SNEGSKA (reference sequence). In DNA, the CDR3 is TGCAGTGCTAGACCTTCACTGCGGGGCGAGCAGTACTTC. Encoded protein: CSARPSLRGEQYF.

The rearrangement joins TRBV25-1 to TRBJ2-7; 11 bases are shared with TRBD2. This CDR3 comprises 16 residues. Germline values: CDR1 MGHDK, CDR2 SYGVNS. CDR3 nucleotides: TGTCAAAGGGCGAAGGGGACTAGCGGAGATTTCTACGAGCAGTACTTC. Amino acids: CQRAKGTSGDFYEQYF.

There are many counts of this clonotype. The V gene is TRBV19, the J gene TRBJ2-1, with TRBD2 matching over 10 bases. Germline V gene lookup returns CDR1 LNHDA and CDR2 SQIVND (reference sequence). CDR3 length: 15 amino acids. V trimming: 2 bases; J trimming: 6 bases; junction bases outside the gene matches: 4. The CDR3 region is CASSIRLAGVNEQFF. The CDR3 region has the DNA TGTGCCAGTAGTATACGGCTAGCGGGAGTCAATGAGCAGTTCTTC. The full variable domain, with the rest looked up from reference TRBV19 and TRBJ2-1, is DGGITQSPKYLFRKEGQNVTLSCEQNLNHDAMYWYRQDPGQGLRLIYYSQIVNDFQKGDIAEGYSVSREKKESFPLTVTSAQKNPTAFYLCASSIRLAGVNEQFFGPGTRLTVL.

This clonotype was seen at least ten times. The chain has TRBV20-1 and TRBJ2-5; 13 bases fit TRBD2. Per the germline V gene, CDR1 is DFQATT and CDR2 is SNEGSKA (reference sequence). CDR3 length equals 16 residues. Germline trimming cut 5 bases from V and 2 bases from J; bases unmatched to any gene: 8. Written as DNA, the CDR3 is TGCAGTGCTCATCCCGGGACTAGCGGGGTACAAGAGACCCAGTACTTC. This gives the protein CSAHPGTSGVQETQYF.

Ten or more counts support this clonotype. The rearrangement joins TRBV7-6 to TRBJ1-1; D is ambiguous. This CDR3 has 12 residues. Germline V lookup: CDR1 SGHVS, CDR2 FNYEAQ. V was clipped by 5 bases and J by 5 bases, with 9 bases between them. DNA for the CDR3: TGTGCCAGCAGCCCCCCCGGGACTGAAGCTTTCTTT. This encodes CASSPPGTEAFF.

This clonotype has ten or more counts. The chain employs TRBV7-2 and TRBJ2-1; maybe TRBD2 (6 bases). This CDR3 region has 13 residues. The ends were cut back, 8 bases at V and 5 bases at J, with 13 bases in the middle. The germline V gene has CDR1 SGHTA and CDR2 FQGNSA. This chain's CDR3 is CASVRGNDNEQFF. Here the CDR3 DNA reads TGTGCCAGCGTGCGCGGGAACGACAATGAGCAGTTCTTC.

Many counts were recorded for this clonotype. This sequence joins TRBV6-2 or TRBV6-3 and TRBJ2-1; either TRBD1 or TRBD2 may fit D (5 bases each). The germline V and J ends were trimmed by 0 bases and 14 bases, with 14 bases remaining between them. This CDR3 is built from 13 residues. Germline-derived CDR1 and CDR2 are MNHEY and SVGEGT. Here the CDR3 DNA reads TGTGCCAGCAGTTACTCTGGGGGATTAACGGAGTTCTTC. Protein: CASSYSGGLTEFF.

The chain uses TRBV18 and TRBJ1-4, with a tentative D call TRBD1 (5 bases). Germline V gives CDR1 KGHSH, CDR2 LQKENI. Trimming stripped 1 base from V and 8 bases from J, with 11 bases between. The CDR3 totals 14 residues. Here the CDR3 reads CASSPQNSGEKLFF. In nucleotides, the CDR3 is TGTGCCAGCTCACCACAAAACTCAGGGGAAAAACTGTTTTTT.

This clonotype was observed at least ten times. The chain uses TRBV12-3 or TRBV12-4 and TRBJ1-3; 9 positions match TRBD1. The V segment lost 6 bases and the J segment 3 bases; nucleotides outside the gene matches: 6. The CDR3 is made up of 15 amino acids. The CDR3 nucleotides are TGTGCCAGCAGAGCGGGACAGGGCCTTGGAAACACCATATATTTT. This sequence encodes CASRAGQGLGNTIYF.

A few counts support this clonotype. The chain links TRBV18 to TRBJ2-1; the match to TRBD2 covers 10 bases. The CDR3 runs 17 residues. V trimming: 3 bases; J trimming: 3 bases; junction bases outside the gene matches: 8. Germline V gives CDR1 KGHSH, CDR2 LQKENI. In DNA, the CDR3 is TGTGCCAGCTCACCCGAGTTAGCGGGAGGACTCTACAATGAGCAGTTCTTC. This codes for CASSPELAGGLYNEQFF.

V and J are TRBV11-2 and TRBJ2-2; D remains ambiguous. Trimming cost V 5 bases and J 6 bases, with 16 bases left between them. The CDR3 consists of 15 residues. Looked up from germline, CDR1 is SGHAT and CDR2 is FQNNGV. The CDR3 sequence is CASSPTPTVPGELFF. The DNA for the CDR3 is TGTGCCAGCAGCCCCACCCCGACCGTACCCGGGGAGCTGTTTTTT.

There are a few counts of this clonotype. This chain's CDR3 is CASSSGGDSPGTQYF. In DNA, the CDR3 is TGTGCCAGCAGCTCAGGGGGCGACAGCCCCGGTACGCAGTATTTT. This chain uses TRBV7-9 with TRBJ2-3; 8 bases agree with TRBD1. V trimming: 4 bases; J trimming: 8 bases; junction bases outside the gene matches: 11. Germline CDR1 reads SEHNR; CDR2 reads FQNEAQ (reference sequence). There are 15 residues in the CDR3.

This clonotype was counted many times. V and J are TRBV27 and TRBJ2-3, with D maybe TRBD1 (5 bases). This CDR3 contains 17 residues. Germline CDR1 is MNHEY and CDR2 is SMNVEV (reference sequence). V lost 5 bases and J lost 0, with 18 bases in between. Here the CDR3 reads CASSVRGSRLSTDTQYF. The CDR3 DNA sequence: TGTGCCAGCAGTGTAAGGGGTTCCCGACTTAGCACAGATACGCAGTATTTT.

This clonotype was seen many times. This sequence joins TRBV29-1 and TRBJ1-2; D is unclear. Germline V lookup: CDR1 SQVTM, CDR2 ANQGSEA. The CDR3 has 12 residues. The V gene lost 7 bases and the J gene lost 4 bases, with 13 bases spanning the gap. In DNA form, the CDR3 reads TGCAGCGCCGCCGGCTCCGGCTATGGCTACACCTTC. It specifies CSAAGSGYGYTF.